The 32 T cell receptor beta chains given below trace back to one sample, sequenced in a study of CD8 T cells in Susac syndrome. RNA was extracted with the RNeasy kit, and a quantity of roughly 0.5 to 1 ug was reverse transcribed using random hexamers. MiXCR was run by TCRdb on the immunoSEQ multiplex PCR reads, yielding one entry per CDR3 protein. The table has over 150,000 distinct CDR3 sequences, around 93% seen once. Sequences were obtained from CD4+ T cells from PBMCs. The receptors here all came from a human donor with multiple sclerosis.

The V call is TRBV28, the J call TRBJ2-7, with D perhaps matching TRBD1 or TRBD2 (5 bases each). Deletions cut 1 base from V and 2 bases from J, with 12 bases between. The CDR3 has 15 residues. Per the germline V gene, CDR1 is MDHEN and CDR2 is SYDVKM. The CDR3 coding sequence is TGTGCCAGCAGTTTATTCGGGACGGGGACCTACGAGCAGTACTTC. Its translation is CASSLFGTGTYEQYF.

The chain couples TRBV28 to TRBJ1-1; 7 bases are a match to TRBD1. This CDR3 has 14 amino acids. J gave up 6 bases and V 2 bases, and 6 bases lay outside the gene matches. The germline V gene has CDR1 MDHEN and CDR2 SYDVKM. As DNA, the CDR3 is TGTGCCAGCAGTTTACCTGACAGGGTCCCTGAAGCTTTCTTT. It yields the protein CASSLPDRVPEAFF.

This chain uses TRBV6-2 or TRBV6-3 with TRBJ1-3; 7 bases line up with TRBD1. The CDR3 spans 14 residues. V gave up 6 bases and J gave up 4 bases; unmatched junction bases: 6. Per the germline V gene, CDR1 is MNHEY and CDR2 is SVGEGT. The DNA for the CDR3 is TGTGCCAGCAGCTCGGGACAGCCAGGAAACACCATATATTTT. It translates to CASSSGQPGNTIYF.

J is TRBJ2-5 and V is TRBV11-2; TRBD2 agrees at 7 bases. CDR3 length: 14 residues. V shed 5 bases, J shed 2 bases, and the junction held 5 bases outside the gene matches. The germline gives CDR1 SGHAT, CDR2 FQNNGV. The CDR3 nucleotides read TGTGCCAGCAGCATTGGGACTAATCAAGAGACCCAGTACTTC. Translating it yields CASSIGTNQETQYF.

The gene calls are TRBV13 and TRBJ2-6; TRBD2 matches at 13 bases. The CDR3 totals 18 residues. Germline V gives CDR1 PRHDT, CDR2 FYEKMQ (reference sequence). V was clipped by 5 bases and J by 0 bases; unmatched bases: 4. CDR3: CASSPGTSGISGANVLTF. Written as DNA, the CDR3 is TGTGCCAGCAGCCCCGGGACTAGCGGGATCTCTGGGGCCAACGTCCTGACTTTC.

The chain uses TRBV24-1 and TRBJ2-2, with 7 nucleotides matching TRBD1. Germline assignment: CDR1 KGHDR and CDR2 SFDVKD. CDR3 length: 16 residues. Losses at the gene ends were 0 bases for V and 3 bases for J; bases not matched to a gene: 3. Here the CDR3 reads CATSDLGQVDTGELFF. The DNA of the CDR3 is TGTGCCACCAGTGATTTGGGACAGGTGGACACCGGGGAGCTGTTTTTT.

The CDR3 nucleotides are TGCGCCAGCAGCGCGGACGGTCGCCAAGAGACCCAGTACTTC. Protein: CASSADGRQETQYF. This sequence joins TRBV5-1 and TRBJ2-5; D ambiguous. V gave up 4 bases and J gave up 1 base, with 11 bases separating them. Germline V gene lookup returns CDR1 SGHRS and CDR2 YFSETQ. The CDR3 is 14 amino acids.

The rearrangement joins TRBV30 to TRBJ1-5; 7 bases align to TRBD1. The CDR3 has 12 amino acids. The germline V gene has CDR1 GTSNPN and CDR2 SVGIG (reference sequence). The junction had 4 bases not matched to a gene; V was cut back by 5 bases and J by 6 bases. This chain's CDR3 is CAWDRDGQPQHF. The CDR3 DNA reads as TGTGCCTGGGACAGGGATGGTCAGCCCCAGCATTTT.

The V and J genes are TRBV5-4 and TRBJ2-3; tentatively, D is TRBD2 (7 bases). Trimming removed 4 bases at V and 6 bases at J, with 18 bases between. The CDR3 spans 15 residues. Germline assignment: CDR1 SGHNT and CDR2 YYREEE (reference sequence). CDR3 in amino acids: CASSTGGQSGDTQYF. The CDR3 nucleotides are TGTGCCAGCAGCACGGGAGGACAGTCGGGCGATACGCAGTATTTT. Full variable domain (rest looked up from reference TRBV5-4 and TRBJ2-3): ETGVTQSPTHLIKTRGQQVTLRCSSQSGHNTVSWYQQALGQGPQFIFQYYREEENGRGNFPPRFSGLQFPNYSSELNVNALELDDSALYLCASSTGGQSGDTQYFGPGTRLTVL.

The chain uses TRBV25-1 and TRBJ1-2; TRBD1 aligns across 8 bases. V lost 2 bases to trimming and J lost 3 bases; unmatched junction nucleotides: 5. Germline V CDR1 and CDR2: MGHDK, SYGVNS. The CDR3 extends over 15 amino acids. The CDR3 here is CASSEGRGRDYGYTF. CDR3 sequence (DNA): TGTGCCAGCAGTGAAGGCAGGGGGCGGGACTATGGCTACACCTTC.

The sample holds one count of this clonotype. The chain combines TRBV18 with TRBJ1-1; possible D gene TRBD1, 5 bases. The germline V gene encodes CDR1 KGHSH and CDR2 LQKENI. Trimming stripped 6 bases from V and 5 bases from J, with 19 bases between. The CDR3 runs to 15 residues. For the CDR3, the DNA is TGTGCCAGCTCGCAACAAGGGGCCGGGGAGACTGAAGCTTTCTTT. This gives the protein CASSQQGAGETEAFF.

This chain links TRBV9 with TRBJ1-1; a possible D gene is TRBD1 (5 bases). Trimming left V 3 bases short and J 5 bases short, with 11 bases between. There are 13 residues in the CDR3. Germline V gene data show CDR1 as SGDLS and CDR2 as YYNGEE. The CDR3 reads CASSGGVGTEAFF. DNA of the CDR3: TGTGCCAGCAGCGGGGGGGTCGGGACTGAAGCTTTCTTT.

The CDR3 DNA sequence: TGTGCCACCAGTGACTCCGAGGGGACAGGGTACTACAATGAGCAGTTCTTC. Amino acids: CATSDSEGTGYYNEQFF. This chain joins TRBV24-1 and TRBJ2-1; 9 bases fit TRBD1. Germline-derived CDR1 and CDR2 are KGHDR and SFDVKD. This CDR3 has 17 amino acids. V lost 4 bases, J lost 3 bases, and 9 bases stayed unmatched.

V gene TRBV6-5 combines with J gene TRBJ2-1; D gene ambiguous. V lost 6 bases and J 1 base, leaving 7 bases between the germline ends. Looked up from germline, CDR1 is MNHEY and CDR2 is SVGAGI. This CDR3 has 13 amino acids. The CDR3 loop is CASSGQSYNEQFF. The DNA of the CDR3 is TGTGCCAGCAGCGGGCAGTCCTACAATGAGCAGTTCTTC.

This chain joins TRBV20-1 and TRBJ2-6; 8 bases match TRBD1. CDR3 size: 17 residues. Trimming cost V 3 bases and J 2 bases; bases outside gene matches: 9. Germline CDR1 reads DFQATT; CDR2 reads SNEGSKA (reference sequence). This CDR3 is CSARIQGESAGANVLTF. In DNA form, the CDR3 reads TGCAGTGCTAGGATACAGGGGGAATCAGCTGGGGCCAACGTCCTGACTTTC.

V usage is TRBV29-1 and J usage is TRBJ1-1, with 8 bases that match TRBD1. V was pared by 7 bases and J by 0 bases, with 4 bases of the junction left unmatched. The germline V gene has CDR1 SQVTM and CDR2 ANQGSEA. The CDR3 length is 13 residues. CDR3 bases: TGCAGCGGGGACAGGCGATTGAACACTGAAGCTTTCTTT. Residues: CSGDRRLNTEAFF.

This clonotype was seen just once. The rearrangement links TRBV7-2 to TRBJ1-1; tentatively, D is TRBD1 (5 bases). Trimming shortened V by 4 bases and J by 0 bases, and 6 bases separated the two germline ends. Germline V lookup: CDR1 SGHTA, CDR2 FQGNSA. This CDR3 is 13 amino acids long. The CDR3 loop reads CASSSDMNTEAFF. As DNA, the CDR3 is TGTGCCAGCAGCTCGGACATGAACACTGAAGCTTTCTTT.

This chain links TRBV28 with TRBJ2-7, with D possibly being TRBD1 (6 bases). Between the trimmed V and J ends, which lost 6 bases and 3 bases, there was a span of 15 bases. This CDR3 is built from 14 residues. Germline V lookup: CDR1 MDHEN, CDR2 SYDVKM. CDR3 sequence (DNA): TGTGCCAGCAGGTCCCCGGGACACCACTACGAGCAGTACTTC. This codes for CASRSPGHHYEQYF.

The chain joins TRBV19 to TRBJ2-4; no definite D call. The CDR3 extends over 15 amino acids. The V end was cut by 4 bases, the J end by 0 bases, with 10 bases between. Germline V gene lookup returns CDR1 LNHDA and CDR2 SQIVND (reference sequence). The CDR3 loop reads CASSKGSLAKNIQYF. CDR3 sequence (DNA): TGTGCCAGTAGTAAGGGCAGTCTAGCCAAAAACATTCAGTACTTC. Using reference TRBV19 and TRBJ2-4 for the parts outside the CDR3, the full variable domain is DGGITQSPKYLFRKEGQNVTLSCEQNLNHDAMYWYRQDPGQGLRLIYYSQIVNDFQKGDIAEGYSVSREKKESFPLTVTSAQKNPTAFYLCASSKGSLAKNIQYFGAGTRLSVL.

This rearrangement joins TRBV5-4 to TRBJ2-5, with TRBD1 as a possible D gene (6 bases). The germline V gene has CDR1 SGHNT and CDR2 YYREEE (reference sequence). Trimming stripped 3 bases from V and 0 bases from J, with 12 bases between. The CDR3 is made up of 15 amino acids. Here the CDR3 reads CASSSPGQYQETQYF. Written as DNA, the CDR3 is TGTGCCAGCAGCTCCCCCGGACAGTACCAAGAGACCCAGTACTTC.

This clonotype turned up a few times. V gene TRBV24-1 combines with J gene TRBJ2-1, with D uncertain. V was shortened by 5 bases and J by 4 bases, with 2 bases between the two germline ends. Germline V gives CDR1 KGHDR, CDR2 SFDVKD. The CDR3 is made up of 11 amino acids. The CDR3: CATSAYNEQFF. In nucleotides, the CDR3 is TGTGCCACCAGTGCTTACAATGAGCAGTTCTTC.

The chain combines TRBV2 with TRBJ1-4; D possibly corresponds to TRBD1 (6 bases). CDR3 length: 12 amino acids. Germline V gene sequence: CDR1 SNHLY, CDR2 FYNNEI. Trimming took 11 bases from V and 6 from J, leaving 13 bases between them. CDR3 amino acids: CAGTGSDEKLFF. Written as DNA, the CDR3 is TGTGCCGGTACAGGGTCGGATGAAAAACTGTTTTTT.

The rearrangement joins TRBV19 to TRBJ1-1, with a tentative D call TRBD1 (6 bases). The germline gives CDR1 LNHDA, CDR2 SQIVND (reference sequence). V gave up 7 bases and J gave up 1 base, with 10 bases separating them. The CDR3 is 13 amino acids. The CDR3 reads CASNLQGNTEAFF. For the CDR3, the DNA is TGTGCCAGTAATTTACAGGGGAACACTGAAGCTTTCTTT.

This clonotype was observed a few times. The chain couples TRBV9 to TRBJ2-5; D remains ambiguous. Trimming took 2 bases from V and 2 from J, leaving 7 bases between them. The germline CDR1 and CDR2 sequences are SGDLS and YYNGEE. There are 13 residues in the CDR3. For the CDR3, the DNA is TGTGCCAGCAGCGTTGGGGTTCAAGAGACCCAGTACTTC. As protein: CASSVGVQETQYF.

This chain uses TRBV7-9 with TRBJ1-1; D gene ambiguous. Germline CDR1 SEHNR, CDR2 FQNEAQ (reference sequence). The V end lost 4 bases, the J end lost 11 bases, and 11 bases lay between the germline ends. The CDR3 sequence is 11 residues long. CDR3 sequence: CASSSLLGAFF. In DNA, the CDR3 is TGTGCCAGCAGCTCCCTCCTGGGGGCTTTCTTT.

V gene TRBV7-3 combines with J gene TRBJ2-5; unclear D gene. Germline CDR1 reads SGHTA; CDR2 reads FQGTGA. The V end lost 5 bases, the J end lost 5 bases, and 12 bases lay between the germline ends. The CDR3 extends over 13 amino acids. CDR3 sequence reads: CASSPSAGETQYF. The CDR3 region has the DNA TGTGCCAGCAGCCCGTCAGCCGGCGAGACCCAGTACTTC.

This rearrangement joins TRBV7-8 to TRBJ2-3, with a tentative D call TRBD2 (7 bases). This CDR3 is 15 amino acids long. V shed 3 bases and J shed 1 base, with 11 bases lying between them. CDR1 is SGHVS, CDR2 FQNEAQ, per germline. The CDR3 coding sequence is TGTGCCAGCAGCTTGAGGGAGGGGGGCACAGATACGCAGTATTTT. It codes for CASSLREGGTDTQYF.

This chain uses TRBV7-9 with TRBJ2-5, with a weak D call TRBD1 (5 bases). With 8 bases removed from V and 1 base from J, the gap between germline ends came to 5 bases. The germline V gene has CDR1 SEHNR and CDR2 FQNEAQ (reference sequence). CDR3 size: 11 residues. The CDR3 sequence is CASGAQETQYF. In DNA, the CDR3 is TGTGCCAGCGGGGCCCAAGAGACCCAGTACTTC.

The chain recombines TRBV12-3 or TRBV12-4 with TRBJ2-3, with TRBD1 as a possible D gene (6 bases). The CDR3 covers 14 residues. Trimming shortened V by 3 bases and J by 2 bases, and 9 bases separated the two germline ends. The CDR3 DNA sequence: TGTGCCAGCAGTTTTCAGGGGTCCACAGATACGCAGTATTTT. Residues: CASSFQGSTDTQYF.

The chain carries TRBV7-2 and TRBJ2-3, with a possible D match to TRBD2 (5 bases). CDR1 and CDR2 from the germline V gene are SGHTA and FQGNSA. V lost 4 bases and J lost 3, with 17 bases in between. The CDR3 totals 16 residues. CDR3 sequence (DNA): TGTGCCAGCAGCTCTCGAGGGCAGCGGAAAACAGATACGCAGTATTTT. It codes for CASSSRGQRKTDTQYF.

J is TRBJ2-1 and V is TRBV14; 12 bases map to TRBD2. CDR3 length: 15 amino acids. Looked up from germline, CDR1 is SGHDN and CDR2 is FVKESK. V was pared by 3 bases and J by 9 bases, with 6 bases of the junction left unmatched. CDR3 sequence reads: CASSQTSGSSGEQFF. As DNA, the CDR3 is TGTGCCAGCAGCCAGACTAGCGGGAGTTCAGGTGAGCAGTTCTTC.

This clonotype was observed once. This CDR3 is CSAPLPPQQETQYF. In DNA form, the CDR3 reads TGCAGTGCCCCCCTGCCCCCACAGCAAGAGACCCAGTACTTC. The chain is built from TRBV20-1 and TRBJ2-5; D is unresolved. V gave up 6 bases and J gave up 2 bases, with 16 bases separating them. The CDR3 spans 14 residues. Germline V gene sequence: CDR1 DFQATT, CDR2 SNEGSKA (reference sequence).